This TCR beta chain is from a study of breast tumors, draining lymph nodes, adjacent tissues. This clonotype was observed many times. Its antigen is undetermined. Samples came from axillary lymph nodes draining the breast cancer. Study-level results: Tumors had less TCR diversity than lymph nodes, more than nontumor tissue.

TCRdb re-derived calls from the multiplex PCR reads in MiXCR, one entry per CDR3 protein. This table has under 150,000 distinct CDR3 sequences, 20% appearing once. The J segment lost 3 bases and the V segment lost 4 bases, leaving 5 bases of the junction unmatched. This CDR3 region has 14 residues. Per the germline V gene, CDR1 is SGHRS and CDR2 is YFSETQ. The TCR sequence derives from a female donor with breast cancer. Some clones in this sample may be carry-over from other donors' samples. The gene calls are TRBV5-1 and TRBJ2-7; 9 bases match TRBD1. What was sequenced was axillary lymph node tissue. The CDR3 DNA reads TGCGCCAGCAGCCCGGGACAGGGAATCTACGAGCAGTACTTC. This gives the protein CASSPGQGIYEQYF.